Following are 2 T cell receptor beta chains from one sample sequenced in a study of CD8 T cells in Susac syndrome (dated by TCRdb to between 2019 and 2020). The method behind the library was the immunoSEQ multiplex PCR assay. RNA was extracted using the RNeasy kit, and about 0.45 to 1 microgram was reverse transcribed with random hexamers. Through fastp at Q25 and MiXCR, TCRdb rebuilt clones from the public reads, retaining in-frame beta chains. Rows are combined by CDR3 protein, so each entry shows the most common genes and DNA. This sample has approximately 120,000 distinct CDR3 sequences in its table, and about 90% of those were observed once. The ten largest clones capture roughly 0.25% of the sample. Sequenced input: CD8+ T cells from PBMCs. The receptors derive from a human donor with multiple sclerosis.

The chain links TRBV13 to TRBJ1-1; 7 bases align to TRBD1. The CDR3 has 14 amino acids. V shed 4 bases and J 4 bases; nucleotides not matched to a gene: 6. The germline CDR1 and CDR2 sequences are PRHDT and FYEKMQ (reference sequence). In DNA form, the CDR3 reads TGTGCCAGCAGCTCCGCCGGGACAGTCACTGAAGCTTTCTTT. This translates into CASSSAGTVTEAFF.

CDR3 residues: CASSLEPGGGNTIYF. The CDR3 bases are TGCGCCAGCAGCTTGGAGCCAGGGGGTGGAAACACCATATATTTT. The chain uses TRBV5-1 and TRBJ1-3; 7 bases are a match to TRBD1. V was pared by 0 bases and J by 3 bases, with 3 bases of the junction left unmatched. The V gene's germline CDR1 is SGHRS and CDR2 YFSETQ. This CDR3 has 15 amino acids.